The 30 T cell receptor beta chains presented below share a single source sample, sequenced in a study of cytomegalovirus exposure and HLA in healthy donors (dated by TCRdb to the late 2010s). Libraries were built with the immunoSEQ multiplex PCR assay. The multiplex PCR relied on a mix of 60 forward primers for TCR Vbeta segments and 13 reverse primers for TCR Jbeta segments. The immuneACCESS repertoire file appears here via TCRdb, limited to in-frame rearrangements. These files lack a portion of the clones; in checked studies, under half of the deficit traces to unresolved V genes, and the cause of the others is not known. This sample's table carries about 91,000 clones. The top ten hold 3.4% of the sample. The sample taken for sequencing was PBMCs. Receptors were obtained from a woman under 40 in good health and CMV-seronegative.

V and J are TRBV10-3 and TRBJ2-5, with no clear D. V lost 1 base and J 0 bases, leaving 9 bases between the germline ends. CDR1 is ENHRY and CDR2 is SYGVKD in the germline V gene. The CDR3 has 15 amino acids. The CDR3 bases are TGTGCCATCAGTGAGTTCGACACGTACCAAGAGACCCAGTACTTC. It yields the protein CAISEFDTYQETQYF.

V is TRBV2 and J is TRBJ2-7; D perhaps matches TRBD1 (6 bases). Germline V gene sequence: CDR1 SNHLY, CDR2 FYNNEI. The CDR3 length is 15 residues. V shed 5 bases and J shed 3 bases, with 17 bases lying between them. In nucleotides, the CDR3 is TGTGCCAGCAGTCCACCCACAGGGACCTTCTACGAGCAGTACTTC. Its translation: CASSPPTGTFYEQYF.

The chain combines TRBV19 with TRBJ1-1; perhaps TRBD1 as D (6 bases). V dropped 5 bases and J dropped 4 bases, with 14 bases sitting between them. CDR1 and CDR2 from the germline V gene are LNHDA and SQIVND (reference sequence). The CDR3 covers 14 residues. For the CDR3, the DNA is TGTGCCAGTAGTGACAACAGGGCGACCACTGAAGCTTTCTTT. Protein product: CASSDNRATTEAFF.

This chain uses TRBV4-2 with TRBJ2-2; 11 positions agree with TRBD2. V dropped 0 bases and J dropped 5; count of bases not matched to a gene: 11. Per germline, CDR1 LGHNA and CDR2 YNFKEQ. CDR3 length: 19 residues. The CDR3 loop is CASSQEKGLAGGGTGELFF. The CDR3 DNA reads TGTGCCAGCAGCCAAGAAAAGGGGCTAGCGGGGGGAGGAACCGGGGAGCTGTTTTTT.

This chain connects TRBV5-1 to TRBJ1-1; TRBD1 is a possible D gene (6 bases). The CDR3 is 15 amino acids. In germline, CDR1 is SGHRS, CDR2 YFSETQ. Trimming took off 5 bases at V and 2 bases at J, with 16 bases between the two ends. CDR3 residues: CASRGAGGLNTEAFF. DNA for the CDR3: TGCGCCAGCAGAGGAGCGGGGGGGCTAAACACTGAAGCTTTCTTT.

The V call is TRBV9, the J call TRBJ2-6, with D hard to call. V was shortened by 4 bases and J by 0 bases, with 8 bases between the two germline ends. CDR3 length: 15 amino acids. Germline loops: CDR1 SGDLS, CDR2 YYNGEE. Here the CDR3 DNA reads TGTGCCAGCAGCACCGGTAGCTCTGGGGCCAACGTCCTGACTTTC. It translates to CASSTGSSGANVLTF.

The chain couples TRBV5-1 to TRBJ1-1, with D tentatively TRBD1 (6 bases). Germline CDR1 SGHRS, CDR2 YFSETQ. CDR3 length: 14 amino acids. Between the trimmed V and J ends, which lost 1 base and 4 bases, there was a span of 11 bases. The CDR3 is CASSLSGVGTEAFF. The DNA of the CDR3 is TGCGCCAGCAGCTTGTCAGGGGTCGGCACTGAAGCTTTCTTT. Based on the CDR3 plus reference TRBV5-1 and TRBJ1-1, the full variable domain is KAGVTQTPRYLIKTRGQQVTLSCSPISGHRSVSWYQQTPGQGLQFLFEYFSETQRNKGNFPGRFSGRQFSNSRSEMNVSTLELGDSALYLCASSLSGVGTEAFFGQGTRLTVV.

This sequence joins TRBV28 and TRBJ1-2, with D tentatively TRBD1 (5 bases). Trimming cost V 10 bases and J 5 bases, with 14 bases left between them. Germline V gene data show CDR1 as MDHEN and CDR2 as SYDVKM. The CDR3 has 12 residues. The chain's CDR3 is CATRGVGYGYTF. The DNA for the CDR3 is TGTGCCACCCGGGGGGTGGGATATGGCTACACCTTC.

CDR3 loop: CASSSANREGNTEAFF. CDR3 sequence (DNA): TGTGCCAGCAGCTCCGCTAACAGGGAGGGGAACACTGAAGCTTTCTTT. The chain has TRBV5-4 and TRBJ1-1; a possible D gene is TRBD1 (6 bases). Germline CDR1 and CDR2: SGHNT and YYREEE (reference sequence). V was pared by 3 bases and J by 1 base, with 16 bases between. CDR3 length equals 16 residues.

The chain links TRBV10-3 to TRBJ1-1, with a weak D call TRBD1 (5 bases). CDR1 is ENHRY, CDR2 SYGVKD, per germline. This CDR3 comprises 14 residues. Trimming pared 2 bases from V and 4 bases from J, leaving 11 bases between. For the CDR3, the DNA is TGTGCCATCAGTGAGACCGGACAATCCACTGAAGCTTTCTTT. Amino acids: CAISETGQSTEAFF.

The V and J genes are TRBV5-4 and TRBJ1-1; no reliable D call. The CDR3 totals 16 residues. V gave up 3 bases and J gave up 1 base, with 16 bases separating them. Germline V gene sequence: CDR1 SGHNT, CDR2 YYREEE (reference sequence). The CDR3 nucleotides are TGTGCCAGCAGCTATGCCCCCTTGGGAGCGAACACTGAAGCTTTCTTT. Protein sequence: CASSYAPLGANTEAFF. The whole variable domain, filled in from reference TRBV5-4 and TRBJ1-1, reads ETGVTQSPTHLIKTRGQQVTLRCSSQSGHNTVSWYQQALGQGPQFIFQYYREEENGRGNFPPRFSGLQFPNYSSELNVNALELDDSALYLCASSYAPLGANTEAFFGQGTRLTVV.

V usage is TRBV5-1 and J usage is TRBJ1-1; 7 bases are shared with TRBD1. The CDR3 runs 13 residues. Unmatched junction bases numbered 5, after V lost 4 bases and J lost 5 bases. CDR1 is SGHRS and CDR2 is YFSETQ in the germline V gene. The CDR3 loop is CASSVPGGTEAFF. CDR3 nucleotide sequence: TGCGCCAGCAGCGTACCAGGGGGGACTGAAGCTTTCTTT.

The chain couples TRBV27 to TRBJ2-5; 12 positions agree with TRBD1. Gene TRBJ2-7 matches the end of the DNA better, so the J call may be wrong. Germline V lookup: CDR1 MNHEY, CDR2 SMNVEV (reference sequence). This CDR3 comprises 15 residues. This CDR3 is CASSPPGQGAYEQYF. CDR3 sequence (DNA): TGTGCCAGCAGTCCGCCGGGACAGGGGGCTTACGAGCAGTACTTC.

The chain employs TRBV4-1 and TRBJ2-3; 8 nucleotides align to TRBD2. Per germline, CDR1 MGHRA and CDR2 YSYEKL. The V gene end was trimmed by 0 bases and the J gene end by 2 bases; junction bases not matched to a gene: 4. This CDR3 spans 16 amino acids. As DNA, the CDR3 is TGCGCCAGCAGCCAAGATCACGGGGGGGCCACAGATACGCAGTATTTT. Translating gives CASSQDHGGATDTQYF.

The chain is built from TRBV6-5 and TRBJ2-1; TRBD2 aligns across 7 bases. The CDR3 has 15 amino acids. The J segment lost 0 bases and the V segment lost 6 bases, leaving 5 bases of the junction unmatched. CDR1 MNHEY and CDR2 SVGAGI come from the germline V gene. This chain's CDR3 is CASSRSGISYNEQFF. The CDR3 bases are TGTGCCAGCAGCCGAAGCGGGATCTCCTACAATGAGCAGTTCTTC.

The rearrangement links TRBV7-9 to TRBJ2-7; 7 bases map to TRBD1. V lost 4 bases, J lost 2 bases, and 11 bases stayed unmatched. The V gene's germline CDR1 is SEHNR and CDR2 FQNEAQ (reference sequence). CDR3 length: 16 residues. The chain's CDR3 is CASSSWTRDRAYEQYF. In DNA form, the CDR3 reads TGTGCCAGCAGCTCTTGGACCCGGGACAGAGCCTACGAGCAGTACTTC.

The chain carries TRBV7-2 and TRBJ2-3, with 11 bases aligning to TRBD2. The CDR3 runs 16 residues. V dropped 6 bases and J dropped 3; count of bases not matched to a gene: 8. Germline V gives CDR1 SGHTA, CDR2 FQGNSA. The CDR3 bases are TGTGCCAGCAGTCATAGCGGGGGGGCGGGGACAGATACGCAGTATTTT. Protein: CASSHSGGAGTDTQYF.

The chain recombines TRBV5-1 with TRBJ2-3; 8 nucleotides match TRBD1. Per the germline V gene, CDR1 is SGHRS and CDR2 is YFSETQ. V shed 4 bases and J 0 bases; nucleotides not matched to a gene: 10. The CDR3 runs to 17 residues. CDR3 region: CASSGGTGDHSTDTQYF. As DNA, the CDR3 is TGCGCCAGCAGCGGCGGGACAGGAGACCATAGCACAGATACGCAGTATTTT.

Details on this clone: At one end, the junction sequence differs from germline, possibly due to a read error. The rearrangement links TRBV28 to TRBJ2-1, with D perhaps TRBD2 (6 bases). Germline CDR1 reads MDHEN; CDR2 reads SYDVKM. The CDR3 covers 12 residues. This CDR3 is CASSTASAGTVF. CDR3 DNA: TGTGCCAGCAGTACTGCTAGCGCGGGAACGGTCTTC. The entire variable domain, with the rest obtained from reference TRBV28 and TRBJ2-1, is as follows: DVKVTQSSRYLVKRTGEKVFLECVQDMDHENMFWYRQDPGLGLRLIYFSYDVKMKEKGDIPEGYSVSREKKERFSLILESASTNQTSMYLCASSTASAGTVFGPGTRLTVL.

J is TRBJ1-1 and V is TRBV28; 8 bases are a match to TRBD1. Germline V gives CDR1 MDHEN, CDR2 SYDVKM. The trim removed 5 bases at V and 1 base at J, leaving 6 bases unmatched. The CDR3 is 15 amino acids. CDR3 DNA sequence: TGTGCCAGCAGTCCACGGACAGGGAAGAACACTGAAGCTTTCTTT. Encoded protein: CASSPRTGKNTEAFF. The whole variable domain, remainder taken from reference TRBV28 and TRBJ1-1, is DVKVTQSSRYLVKRTGEKVFLECVQDMDHENMFWYRQDPGLGLRLIYFSYDVKMKEKGDIPEGYSVSREKKERFSLILESASTNQTSMYLCASSPRTGKNTEAFFGQGTRLTVV.

According to its frequency, this clone is medium-sized. Other DNA sequences within the sample encode an identical CDR3. V and J are TRBV6-5 and TRBJ1-5; weak D call: TRBD1 (5 bases). Germline-derived CDR1 and CDR2 are MNHEY and SVGAGI. Trimming removed 0 bases at V and 4 bases at J, with 10 bases between. This CDR3 has 15 residues. In DNA form, the CDR3 reads TGTGCCAGCAGTTACTCCGGGGGGGTGAATCAGCCCCAGCATTTT. Its protein product is CASSYSGGVNQPQHF.

This chain connects TRBV5-1 to TRBJ2-7; D gene ambiguous. This CDR3 comprises 13 residues. Trimming pared 1 base from V and 2 bases from J, leaving 7 bases between. Germline V gene sequence: CDR1 SGHRS, CDR2 YFSETQ. The CDR3 coding sequence is TGCGCCAGCAGCTTGACTGATACCTACGAGCAGTACTTC. Protein: CASSLTDTYEQYF.

This sequence joins TRBV7-3 and TRBJ2-1; TRBD2 aligns across 7 bases. Germline CDR1 reads SGHTA; CDR2 reads FQGTGA. This CDR3 has 15 amino acids. The junction had 14 bases not matched to a gene; V was cut back by 8 bases and J by 7 bases. Written as DNA, the CDR3 is TGTGCCAGCGGACATCGAGGAACTAGCGTAAATGAGCAGTTCTTC. This sequence encodes CASGHRGTSVNEQFF.

V and J are TRBV29-1 and TRBJ2-6; 7 nucleotides line up with TRBD1. Per germline, CDR1 SQVTM and CDR2 ANQGSEA. V shed 7 bases and J 2 bases; nucleotides not matched to a gene: 11. The CDR3 is 16 amino acids. CDR3 nucleotide sequence: TGCAGCGCCCTAGGGGTAACAGGGGCTGGGGCCAACGTCCTGACTTTC. This encodes CSALGVTGAGANVLTF.

The rearrangement links TRBV10-3 to TRBJ2-1; D gene ambiguous. Germline V lookup: CDR1 ENHRY, CDR2 SYGVKD. The CDR3 covers 13 residues. Trimming cost V 3 bases and J 10 bases, with 13 bases left between them. The CDR3 protein is CAISDNLKEEQFF. CDR3 nucleotides: TGTGCCATCAGTGACAACCTAAAGGAGGAGCAGTTCTTC.

The chain is built from TRBV27 and TRBJ2-2, with D possibly being TRBD2 (6 bases). Germline V gene lookup returns CDR1 MNHEY and CDR2 SMNVEV (reference sequence). CDR3 length: 15 residues. Between the trimmed V and J ends, which lost 4 bases and 5 bases, there was a span of 14 bases. Written as DNA, the CDR3 is TGTGCCAGCAGTTCAGGTCAGGGAGGTACCGGGGAGCTGTTTTTT. It is translated as CASSSGQGGTGELFF.

The chain employs TRBV20-1 and TRBJ2-4; a weak D match, TRBD1 (6 bases). The V end was cut by 5 bases, the J end by 8 bases, with 10 bases between. Germline values: CDR1 DFQATT, CDR2 SNEGSKA (reference sequence). CDR3 length: 11 residues. The DNA for the CDR3 is TGCAGTGCTGAGGGGGTTGACATTCAGTACTTC. Translating it yields CSAEGVDIQYF.

The rearrangement joins TRBV6-6 to TRBJ2-7; possibly TRBD2 for D (5 bases). CDR3 length equals 13 residues. CDR1 and CDR2 from the germline V gene are MNHNY and SVGAGI (reference sequence). Deletions cut 6 bases from V and 6 bases from J, with 15 bases between. The CDR3 nucleotides read TGTGCCAGCAGGAGAGAGGGTGGAGTCGAGCAGTACTTC. It codes for CASRREGGVEQYF.

This rearrangement joins TRBV19 to TRBJ2-7; D uncertain. The CDR3 totals 14 residues. Trimming pared 6 bases from V and 3 bases from J, leaving 15 bases between. CDR1 is LNHDA, CDR2 SQIVND, per germline (reference sequence). In DNA form, the CDR3 reads TGTGCCAGTAGCATCCAATGGTCCGGCTACGAGCAGTACTTC. It translates to CASSIQWSGYEQYF.

The V gene is TRBV28, the J gene TRBJ2-7; the match to TRBD2 covers 9 bases. The germline V gene has CDR1 MDHEN and CDR2 SYDVKM. The V and J ends lost 4 bases and 2 bases, in that order; junction bases with no gene match: 6. The CDR3 has 15 residues. CDR3 amino acids: CASSYSGRGTYEQYF. Here the CDR3 DNA reads TGTGCCAGCAGTTATAGCGGGAGAGGGACCTACGAGCAGTACTTC. Full variable domain (outside the CDR3, taken from reference TRBV28 and TRBJ2-7): DVKVTQSSRYLVKRTGEKVFLECVQDMDHENMFWYRQDPGLGLRLIYFSYDVKMKEKGDIPEGYSVSREKKERFSLILESASTNQTSMYLCASSYSGRGTYEQYFGPGTRLTVT.